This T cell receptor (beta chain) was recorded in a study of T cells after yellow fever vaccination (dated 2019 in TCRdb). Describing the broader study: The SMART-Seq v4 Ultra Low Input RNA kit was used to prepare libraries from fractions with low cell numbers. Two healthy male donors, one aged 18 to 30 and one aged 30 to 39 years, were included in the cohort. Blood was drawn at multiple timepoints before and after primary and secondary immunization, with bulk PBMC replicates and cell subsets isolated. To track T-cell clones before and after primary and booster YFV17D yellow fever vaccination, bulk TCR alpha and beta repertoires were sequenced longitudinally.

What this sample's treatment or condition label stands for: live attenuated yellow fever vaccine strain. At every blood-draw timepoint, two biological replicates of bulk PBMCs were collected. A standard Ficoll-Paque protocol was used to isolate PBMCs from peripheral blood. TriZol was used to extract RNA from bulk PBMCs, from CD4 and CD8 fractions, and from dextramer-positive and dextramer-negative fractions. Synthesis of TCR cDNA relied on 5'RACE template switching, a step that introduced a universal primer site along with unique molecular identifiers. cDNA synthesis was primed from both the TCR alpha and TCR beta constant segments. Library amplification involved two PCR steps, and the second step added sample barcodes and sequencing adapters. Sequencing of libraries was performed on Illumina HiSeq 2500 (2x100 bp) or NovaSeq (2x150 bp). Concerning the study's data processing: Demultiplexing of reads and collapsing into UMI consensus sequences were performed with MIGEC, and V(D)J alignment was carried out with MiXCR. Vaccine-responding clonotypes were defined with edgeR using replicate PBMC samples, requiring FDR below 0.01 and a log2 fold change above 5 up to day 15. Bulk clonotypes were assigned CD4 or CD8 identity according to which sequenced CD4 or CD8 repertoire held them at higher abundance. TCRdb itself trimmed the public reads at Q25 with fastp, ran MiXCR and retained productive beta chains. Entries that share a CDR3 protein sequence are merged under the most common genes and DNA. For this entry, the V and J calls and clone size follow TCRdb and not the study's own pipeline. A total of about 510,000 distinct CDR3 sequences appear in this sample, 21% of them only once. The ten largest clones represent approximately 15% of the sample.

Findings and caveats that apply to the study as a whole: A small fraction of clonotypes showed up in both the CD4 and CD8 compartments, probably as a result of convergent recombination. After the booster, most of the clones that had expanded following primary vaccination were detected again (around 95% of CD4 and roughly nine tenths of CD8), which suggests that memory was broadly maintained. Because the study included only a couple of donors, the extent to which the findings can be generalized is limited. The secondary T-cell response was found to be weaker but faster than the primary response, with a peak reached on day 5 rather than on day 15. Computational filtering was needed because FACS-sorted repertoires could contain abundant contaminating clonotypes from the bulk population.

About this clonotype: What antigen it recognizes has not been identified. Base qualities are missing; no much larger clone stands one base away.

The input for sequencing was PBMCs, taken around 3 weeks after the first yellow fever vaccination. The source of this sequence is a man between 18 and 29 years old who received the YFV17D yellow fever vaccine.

The DNA sequence is given as TGTGCCAGCAGCTCTCACAGGGGACCCTACGAGCAGTACTTC. Its product reads: CASSSHRGPYEQYF. The chain uses TRBV7-9 and TRBJ2-7; 7 bases in between match TRBD1. The CDR1 and CDR2 encoded by the germline V gene (reference sequence) are SEHNR and FQNEAQ. The cysteine opens and the phenylalanine closes a CDR3 of 14 amino acids. The DNA shown is the 42-base CDR3, in frame from base 1. Unmatched junction bases come to 5, with V trimmed by 4 bases and J by 2 bases. Reference TRBV7-9 and TRBJ2-7 genes cover what lies past the CDR3, so the full variable domain is DTGVSQNPRHKITKRGQNVTFRCDPISEHNRLYWYRQTLGQGPEFLTYFQNEAQLEKSRLLSDRFSAERPKGSFSTLEIQRTEQGDSAMYLCASSSHRGPYEQYFGPGTRLTVT.